The 14 T cell receptor beta chains below were found in one sample sequenced in a study of CD8 T cells in Susac syndrome. Random hexamers were used to reverse transcribe about 0.5 to 1 ug of RNA. MiXCR, run by TCRdb on the immunoSEQ multiplex PCR reads, gives a single entry per CDR3 protein. Counted here are more than 95,000 distinct CDR3 sequences, around 92% occurring once; the ten biggest clones make up roughly 0.088%. Source material: CD4+ T cells from PBMCs. The receptors originated from a human donor with multiple sclerosis.

V gene TRBV29-1 combines with J gene TRBJ1-1; 11 bases fit TRBD1. The CDR3 runs to 14 residues. Germline V lookup: CDR1 SQVTM, CDR2 ANQGSEA. J was trimmed by 4 bases and V by 4 bases; bases with no gene match: 5. CDR3 sequence reads: CSVGWTGGVTEAFF. CDR3 DNA sequence: TGCAGCGTTGGGTGGACAGGGGGCGTCACTGAAGCTTTCTTT.

The rearrangement links TRBV5-4 to TRBJ1-5; D gene ambiguous. Germline assignment: CDR1 SGHNT and CDR2 YYREEE (reference sequence). This CDR3 has 15 amino acids. Trimming took off 0 bases at V and 4 bases at J, with 11 bases between the two ends. The CDR3 region has the DNA TGTGCCAGCAGCTTGGGAGGCAGGAAAAATCAGCCCCAGCATTTT. This encodes CASSLGGRKNQPQHF.

The chain combines TRBV2 with TRBJ2-7; the match to TRBD1 covers 7 bases. The trim removed 4 bases at V and 5 bases at J, leaving 8 bases unmatched. The CDR3 has 14 amino acids. The germline V gene has CDR1 SNHLY and CDR2 FYNNEI. The CDR3 is CASSVETGFNEQYF. Written as DNA, the CDR3 is TGTGCCAGCAGTGTCGAGACAGGGTTCAACGAGCAGTACTTC.

The chain links TRBV4-2 to TRBJ2-3; D remains unclear. Germline V gene sequence: CDR1 LGHNA, CDR2 YNFKEQ. The ends were cut back, 0 bases at V and 1 base at J, with 8 bases in the middle. The CDR3 contains 15 residues. This CDR3 reads CASSQDSGGTDTQYF. For the CDR3, the DNA is TGTGCCAGCAGCCAAGATAGTGGCGGCACAGATACGCAGTATTTT.

This chain uses TRBV4-1 with TRBJ2-5; D may be TRBD2 (6 bases). The CDR3 sequence is 14 residues long. CDR1 and CDR2 from the germline V gene are MGHRA and YSYEKL. V lost 0 bases, J lost 5 bases, and 10 bases lay in between. Written as DNA, the CDR3 is TGCGCCAGCAGCCAAGATCGGGGGTATGAGACCCAGTACTTC. Amino acid sequence: CASSQDRGYETQYF.

The chain links TRBV5-6 to TRBJ1-1; tentative D call: TRBD1 (5 bases). V was trimmed by 1 base and J by 1 base, leaving 11 bases between them. This CDR3 comprises 15 residues. CDR1 and CDR2 from the germline V gene are SGHDT and YYEEEE. The CDR3, as DNA: TGTGCCAGCAGCTTGCTTGACAGACCGAACACTGAAGCTTTCTTT. Protein sequence: CASSLLDRPNTEAFF.

This clonotype has just one count. The chain combines TRBV6-5 with TRBJ1-1; D is perhaps TRBD1 (5 bases). Germline CDR1 is MNHEY and CDR2 is SVGAGI. The CDR3 is 17 amino acids. V lost 5 bases, J lost 5 bases, and 24 bases lay in between. CDR3 region: CASSGSTDGLGVTEAFF. The CDR3 bases are TGTGCCAGCAGTGGCTCGACAGACGGACTGGGTGTGACTGAAGCTTTCTTT.

V usage is TRBV3-1 and J usage is TRBJ1-5, with D maybe TRBD1 (5 bases). Per the germline V gene, CDR1 is LGHDT and CDR2 is YNNKEL (reference sequence). Trimming removed 1 base from V and 0 bases from J, with 16 bases in between. The CDR3 loop spans 18 amino acids. CDR3 sequence: CASSQGGDPDYSNQPQHF. The CDR3 nucleotides read TGTGCCAGCAGCCAAGGAGGGGACCCAGACTATAGCAATCAGCCCCAGCATTTT.

The chain has TRBV4-2 and TRBJ2-3; 8 positions agree with TRBD2. J was trimmed by 0 bases and V by 3 bases; bases with no gene match: 5. This CDR3 region has 16 residues. Germline assignment: CDR1 LGHNA and CDR2 YNFKEQ. Here the CDR3 DNA reads TGTGCCAGCAGCCAGCGACTAGCGTCTAGCACAGATACGCAGTATTTT. Its protein product is CASSQRLASSTDTQYF.

The chain links TRBV6-5 to TRBJ2-6; D unresolved. The V end was cut by 2 bases, the J end by 0 bases, with 5 bases between. The CDR3 length is 15 residues. The V gene's germline CDR1 is MNHEY and CDR2 SVGAGI. CDR3 in DNA: TGTGCCAGCAGTTACGGCGGCTCTGGGGCCAACGTCCTGACTTTC. This gives the protein CASSYGGSGANVLTF.

About this clonotype itself: Lacking the conserved final phenylalanine or tryptophan, this CDR3 likely reflects a read error. The chain is built from TRBV27 and TRBJ1-2, with D possibly matching TRBD1 (6 bases). The germline V gene has CDR1 MNHEY and CDR2 SMNVEV (reference sequence). There are 15 residues in the CDR3. In nucleotides, the CDR3 is TGTGCCAGCAGTGTATCAACAGGGTCTAACTATGGCTACACCTCC. Translating it yields CASSVSTGSNYGYTS.

The chain recombines TRBV6-2 or TRBV6-3 with TRBJ2-5; 8 bases line up with TRBD2. The germline gives CDR1 MNHEY, CDR2 SVGEGT. Trimming at V came to 6 bases and at J to 5 bases, leaving 8 bases not matched to a gene. This CDR3 region has 14 residues. The DNA for the CDR3 is TGTGCCAGCAGAATGGGCGGGGGGCTTGAGACCCAGTACTTC. The encoded protein is CASRMGGGLETQYF.

The chain recombines TRBV4-1 with TRBJ2-2, with D maybe TRBD1 (6 bases). Germline CDR1 and CDR2: MGHRA and YSYEKL. The CDR3 loop spans 15 amino acids. V lost 2 bases to trimming and J lost 1 base, with 8 bases between them. The CDR3 bases are TGCGCCAGCAGCCAATTGGGACAGAACACCGGGGAGCTGTTTTTT. Amino acid sequence: CASSQLGQNTGELFF.

V is TRBV6-5 and J is TRBJ2-5; 7 positions match TRBD2. V gave up 10 bases and J gave up 5 bases; unmatched junction bases: 10. The CDR3 length is 13 residues. In germline, CDR1 is MNHEY, CDR2 SVGAGI. This CDR3 reads CATKAGLRETQYF. Written as DNA, the CDR3 is TGTGCCACAAAAGCGGGACTCAGGGAGACCCAGTACTTC.